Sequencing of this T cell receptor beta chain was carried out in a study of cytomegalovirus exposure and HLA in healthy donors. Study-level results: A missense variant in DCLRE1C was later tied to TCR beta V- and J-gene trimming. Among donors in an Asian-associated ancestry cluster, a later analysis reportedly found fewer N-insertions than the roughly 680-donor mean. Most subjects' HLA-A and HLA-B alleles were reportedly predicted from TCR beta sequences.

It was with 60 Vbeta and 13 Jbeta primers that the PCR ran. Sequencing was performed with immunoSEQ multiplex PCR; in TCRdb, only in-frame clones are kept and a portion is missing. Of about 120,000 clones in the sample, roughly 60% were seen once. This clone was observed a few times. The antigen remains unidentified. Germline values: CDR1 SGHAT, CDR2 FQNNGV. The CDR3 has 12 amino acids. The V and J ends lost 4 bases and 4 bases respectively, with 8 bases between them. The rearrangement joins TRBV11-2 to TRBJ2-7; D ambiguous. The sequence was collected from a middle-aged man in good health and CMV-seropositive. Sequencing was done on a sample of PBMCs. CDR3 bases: TGTGCCAGCAGCTCACCAGATTACGAGCAGTACTTC. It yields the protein CASSSPDYEQYF.